In this sample, the clone carrying this TCR beta chain turned up a few times. TCRdb re-called the RT-PCR reads with MiXCR, one entry per CDR3 protein. The repertoire consists of over 350,000 distinct CDR3 sequences, with 16% occurring once and the leading ten covering just over 7%. Germline CDR1 and CDR2: MNHEY and SVGAGI. The CDR3 covers 14 residues. The ends were cut back, 2 bases at V and 2 bases at J, with 8 bases in the middle. The entry originates in a study of patients and donors after allogeneic stem cell transplantation. V usage is TRBV6-5 and J usage is TRBJ2-3; D not certain. This clonotype originated in a human donor who was either an allogeneic HSCT recipient or a stem cell or donor lymphocyte infusion donor (not recorded which). It is not recorded whose cells these are; they may come from a transplant donor. The sample consisted of blood, either unsorted or a sorted T cell fraction (not recorded which). CDR3 DNA: TGTGCCAGCAGTTACATGGCAGTCACAGATACGCAGTATTTT. Its protein is CASSYMAVTDTQYF.